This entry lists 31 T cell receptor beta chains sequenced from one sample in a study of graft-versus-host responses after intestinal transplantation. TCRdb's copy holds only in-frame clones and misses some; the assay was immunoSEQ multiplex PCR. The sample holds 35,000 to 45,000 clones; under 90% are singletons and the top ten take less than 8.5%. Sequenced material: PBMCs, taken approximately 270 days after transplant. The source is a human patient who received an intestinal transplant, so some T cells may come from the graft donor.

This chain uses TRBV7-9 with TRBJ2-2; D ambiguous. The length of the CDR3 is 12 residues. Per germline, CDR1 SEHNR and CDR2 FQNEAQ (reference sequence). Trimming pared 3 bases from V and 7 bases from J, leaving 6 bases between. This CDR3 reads CASSFVGGELFF. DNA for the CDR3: TGTGCCAGCAGCTTCGTAGGCGGGGAGCTGTTTTTT.

This CDR3 is CASSSANTGELFF. CDR3 DNA sequence: TGTGCCAGCAGCTCCGCGAACACCGGGGAGCTGTTTTTT. The V gene is TRBV9, the J gene TRBJ2-2; no clear D. The V gene lost 4 bases and the J gene lost 0 bases, with 4 bases spanning the gap. CDR1 is SGDLS and CDR2 is YYNGEE in the germline V gene. The CDR3 has 13 amino acids. Variable domain in full (rest from reference TRBV9 and TRBJ2-2): DSGVTQTPKHLITATGQRVTLRCSPRSGDLSVYWYQQSLDQGLQFLIQYYNGEERAKGNILERFSAQQFPDLHSELNLSSLELGDSALYFCASSSANTGELFFGEGSRLTVL.

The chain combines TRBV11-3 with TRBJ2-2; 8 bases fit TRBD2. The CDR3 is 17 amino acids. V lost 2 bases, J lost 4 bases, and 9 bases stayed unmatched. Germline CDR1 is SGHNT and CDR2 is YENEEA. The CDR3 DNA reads TGTGCCAGCAGCTTACAAGGTTGGCTAGCGGGCACCGGGGAGCTGTTTTTT. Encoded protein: CASSLQGWLAGTGELFF. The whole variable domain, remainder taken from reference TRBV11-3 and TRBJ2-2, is EAGVVQSPRYKIIEKKQPVAFWCNPISGHNTLYWYLQNLGQGPELLIRYENEEAVDDSQLPKDRFSAERLKGVDSTLKIQPAELGDSAVYLCASSLQGWLAGTGELFFGEGSRLTVL.

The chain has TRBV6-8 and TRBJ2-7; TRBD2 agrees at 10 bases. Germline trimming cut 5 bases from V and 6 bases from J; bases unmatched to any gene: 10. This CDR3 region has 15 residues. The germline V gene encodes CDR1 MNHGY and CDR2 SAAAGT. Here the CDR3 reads CASSVFTSGVSEQYF. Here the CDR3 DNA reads TGTGCCAGCAGTGTTTTTACTAGCGGGGTCAGCGAGCAGTACTTC.

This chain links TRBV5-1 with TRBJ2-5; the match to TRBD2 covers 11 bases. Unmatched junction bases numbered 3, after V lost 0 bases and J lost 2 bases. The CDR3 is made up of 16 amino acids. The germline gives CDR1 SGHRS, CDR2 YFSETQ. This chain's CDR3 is CASSLEVAGGQETQYF. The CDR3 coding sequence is TGCGCCAGCAGCTTGGAAGTAGCGGGGGGGCAAGAGACCCAGTACTTC.

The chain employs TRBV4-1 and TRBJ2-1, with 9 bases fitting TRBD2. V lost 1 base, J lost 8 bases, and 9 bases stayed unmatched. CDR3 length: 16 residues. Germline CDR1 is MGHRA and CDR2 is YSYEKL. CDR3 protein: CASSQARGGPFDEQFF. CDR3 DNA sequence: TGCGCCAGCAGCCAAGCGCGGGGGGGACCTTTCGATGAGCAGTTCTTC.

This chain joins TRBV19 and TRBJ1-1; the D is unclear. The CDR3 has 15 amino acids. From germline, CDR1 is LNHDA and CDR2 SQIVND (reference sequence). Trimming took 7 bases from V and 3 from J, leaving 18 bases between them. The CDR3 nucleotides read TGTGCCAGTACGTATTTGACCTCTGCGGACACTGAAGCTTTCTTT. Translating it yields CASTYLTSADTEAFF.

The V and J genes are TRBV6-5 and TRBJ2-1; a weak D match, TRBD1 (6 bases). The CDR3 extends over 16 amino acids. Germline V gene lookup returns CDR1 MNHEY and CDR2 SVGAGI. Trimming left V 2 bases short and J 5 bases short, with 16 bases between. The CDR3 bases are TGTGCCAGCAGTTACGGCGCCGGGGACACCAACAATGAGCAGTTCTTC. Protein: CASSYGAGDTNNEQFF.

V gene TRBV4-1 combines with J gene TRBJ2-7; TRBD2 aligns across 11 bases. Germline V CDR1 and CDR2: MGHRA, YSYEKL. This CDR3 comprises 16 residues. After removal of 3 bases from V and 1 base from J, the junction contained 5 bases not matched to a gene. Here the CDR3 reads CASSQYSGGASYEQYF. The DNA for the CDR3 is TGCGCCAGCAGCCAGTATAGCGGGGGGGCATCCTACGAGCAGTACTTC.

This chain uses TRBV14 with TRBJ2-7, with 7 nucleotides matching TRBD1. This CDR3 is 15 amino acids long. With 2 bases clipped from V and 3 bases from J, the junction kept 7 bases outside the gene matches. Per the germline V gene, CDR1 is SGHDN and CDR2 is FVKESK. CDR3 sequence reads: CASSQTGAGHYEQYF. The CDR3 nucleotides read TGTGCCAGCAGCCAAACAGGGGCCGGACACTACGAGCAGTACTTC.

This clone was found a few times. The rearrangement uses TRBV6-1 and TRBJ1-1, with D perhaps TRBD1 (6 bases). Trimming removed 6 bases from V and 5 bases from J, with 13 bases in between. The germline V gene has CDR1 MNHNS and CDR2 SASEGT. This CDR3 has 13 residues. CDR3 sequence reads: CASRRDIGTEAFF. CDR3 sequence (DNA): TGTGCCAGCAGAAGGGACATAGGGACTGAAGCTTTCTTT.

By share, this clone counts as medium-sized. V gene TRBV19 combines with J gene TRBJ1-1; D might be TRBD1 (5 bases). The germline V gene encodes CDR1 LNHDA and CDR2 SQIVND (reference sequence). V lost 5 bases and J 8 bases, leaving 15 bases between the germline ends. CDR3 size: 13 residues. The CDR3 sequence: CASSVAGTLEAFF. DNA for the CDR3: TGTGCCAGTAGTGTAGCCGGGACGTTAGAAGCTTTCTTT.

The CDR3 nucleotides are TGTGCCACCATGACAGGGGGAGGCTACACCTTC. Translation: CATMTGGGYTF. The chain uses TRBV19 and TRBJ1-2, with 9 bases aligning to TRBD1. V lost 10 bases and J lost 8; bases outside the gene matches: 5. CDR3 size: 11 residues. CDR1 and CDR2 (germline): LNHDA, SQIVND (reference sequence).

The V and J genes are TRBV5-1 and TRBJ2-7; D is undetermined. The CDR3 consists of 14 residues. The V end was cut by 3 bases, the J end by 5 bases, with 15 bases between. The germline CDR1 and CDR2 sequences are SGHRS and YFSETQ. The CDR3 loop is CASSSDPAFDEQYF. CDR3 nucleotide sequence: TGCGCCAGCAGCTCAGACCCGGCTTTCGACGAGCAGTACTTC. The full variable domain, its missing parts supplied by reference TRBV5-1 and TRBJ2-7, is KAGVTQTPRYLIKTRGQQVTLSCSPISGHRSVSWYQQTPGQGLQFLFEYFSETQRNKGNFPGRFSGRQFSNSRSEMNVSTLELGDSALYLCASSSDPAFDEQYFGPGTRLTVT.

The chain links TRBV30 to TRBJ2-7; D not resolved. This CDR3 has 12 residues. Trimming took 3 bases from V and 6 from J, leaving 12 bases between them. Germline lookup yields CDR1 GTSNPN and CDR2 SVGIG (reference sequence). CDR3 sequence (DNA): TGTGCCTGGAGCGCCCGTGTTGCCGAGCAGTACTTC. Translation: CAWSARVAEQYF.

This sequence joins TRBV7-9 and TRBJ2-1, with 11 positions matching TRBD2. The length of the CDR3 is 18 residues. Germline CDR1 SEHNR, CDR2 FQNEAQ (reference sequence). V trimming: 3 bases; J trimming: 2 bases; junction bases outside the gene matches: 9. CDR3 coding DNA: TGTGCCAGCAGCTTTGAACCTAGCGGGGGGCTCACCTACAATGAGCAGTTCTTC. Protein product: CASSFEPSGGLTYNEQFF. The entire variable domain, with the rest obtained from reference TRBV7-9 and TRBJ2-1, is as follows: DTGVSQNPRHKITKRGQNVTFRCDPISEHNRLYWYRQTLGQGPEFLTYFQNEAQLEKSRLLSDRFSAERPKGSFSTLEIQRTEQGDSAMYLCASSFEPSGGLTYNEQFFGPGTRLTVL.

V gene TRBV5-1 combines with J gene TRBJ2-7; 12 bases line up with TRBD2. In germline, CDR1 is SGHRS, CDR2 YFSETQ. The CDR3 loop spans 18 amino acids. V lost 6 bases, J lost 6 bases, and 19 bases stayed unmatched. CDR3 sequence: CASTPSGGAEGRFSEQYF. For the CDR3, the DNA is TGCGCCAGCACCCCTAGCGGGGGGGCTGAAGGGAGGTTTTCCGAGCAGTACTTC.

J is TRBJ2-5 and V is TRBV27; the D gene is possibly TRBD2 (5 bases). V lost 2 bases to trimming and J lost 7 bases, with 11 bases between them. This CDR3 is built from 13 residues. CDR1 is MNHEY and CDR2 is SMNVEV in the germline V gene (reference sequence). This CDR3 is CASSLGSLGTQYF. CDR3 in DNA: TGTGCCAGCAGTTTAGGGAGCTTGGGGACCCAGTACTTC.

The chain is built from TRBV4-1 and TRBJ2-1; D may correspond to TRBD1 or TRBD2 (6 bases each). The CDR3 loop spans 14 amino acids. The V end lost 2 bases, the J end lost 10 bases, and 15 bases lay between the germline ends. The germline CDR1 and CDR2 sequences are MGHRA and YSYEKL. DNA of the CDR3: TGCGCCAGCAGCCAATCCGTGGGGGGCAGGGAGCAGTTCTTC. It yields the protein CASSQSVGGREQFF.

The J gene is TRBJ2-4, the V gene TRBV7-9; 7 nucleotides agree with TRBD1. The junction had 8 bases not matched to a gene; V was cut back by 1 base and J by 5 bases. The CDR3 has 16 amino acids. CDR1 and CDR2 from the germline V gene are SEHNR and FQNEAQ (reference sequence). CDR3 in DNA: TGTGCCAGCAGCTTAGACAGGGGAAACTACCAAAACATTCAGTACTTC. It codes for CASSLDRGNYQNIQYF.

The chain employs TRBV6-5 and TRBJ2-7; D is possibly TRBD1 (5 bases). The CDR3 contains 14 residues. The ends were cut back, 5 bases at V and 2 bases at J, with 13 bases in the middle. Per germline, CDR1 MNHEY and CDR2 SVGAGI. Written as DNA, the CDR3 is TGTGCCAGCAGTAAGAGGACACTTCCCTACGAGCAGTACTTC. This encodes CASSKRTLPYEQYF.

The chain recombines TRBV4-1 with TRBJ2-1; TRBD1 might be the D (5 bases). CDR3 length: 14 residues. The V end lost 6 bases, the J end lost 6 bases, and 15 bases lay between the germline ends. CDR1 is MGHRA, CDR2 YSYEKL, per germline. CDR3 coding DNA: TGCGCCAGCAGTGGAACTCCCAGGGTCAATGAGCAGTTCTTC. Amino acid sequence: CASSGTPRVNEQFF.

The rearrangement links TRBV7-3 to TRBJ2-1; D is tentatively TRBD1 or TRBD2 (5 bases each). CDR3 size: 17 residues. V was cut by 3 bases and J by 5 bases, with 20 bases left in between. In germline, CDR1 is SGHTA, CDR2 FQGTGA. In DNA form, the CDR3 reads TGTGCCAGCAGCTTCGAAGGGACCCGGGCCGCGAACAATGAGCAGTTCTTC. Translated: CASSFEGTRAANNEQFF.

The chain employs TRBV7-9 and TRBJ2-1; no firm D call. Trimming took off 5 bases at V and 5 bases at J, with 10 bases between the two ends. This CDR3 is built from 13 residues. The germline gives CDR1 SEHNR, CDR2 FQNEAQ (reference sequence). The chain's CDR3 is CASSDLMDNEQFF. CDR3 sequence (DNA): TGTGCCAGCAGCGATTTAATGGACAATGAGCAGTTCTTC.

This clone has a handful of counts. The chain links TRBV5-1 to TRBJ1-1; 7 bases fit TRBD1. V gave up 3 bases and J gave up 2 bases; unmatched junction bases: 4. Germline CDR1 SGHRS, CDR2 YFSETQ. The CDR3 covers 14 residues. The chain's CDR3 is CASSSGQPNTEAFF. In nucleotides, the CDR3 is TGCGCCAGCAGCTCGGGACAGCCTAACACTGAAGCTTTCTTT. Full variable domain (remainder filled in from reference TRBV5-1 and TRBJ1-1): KAGVTQTPRYLIKTRGQQVTLSCSPISGHRSVSWYQQTPGQGLQFLFEYFSETQRNKGNFPGRFSGRQFSNSRSEMNVSTLELGDSALYLCASSSGQPNTEAFFGQGTRLTVV.

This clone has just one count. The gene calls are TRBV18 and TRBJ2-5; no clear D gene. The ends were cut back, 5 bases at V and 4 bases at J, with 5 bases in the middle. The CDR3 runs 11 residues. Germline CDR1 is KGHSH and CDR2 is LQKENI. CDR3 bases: TGTGCCAGCTCATCAGCAGAGACCCAGTACTTC. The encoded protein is CASSSAETQYF.

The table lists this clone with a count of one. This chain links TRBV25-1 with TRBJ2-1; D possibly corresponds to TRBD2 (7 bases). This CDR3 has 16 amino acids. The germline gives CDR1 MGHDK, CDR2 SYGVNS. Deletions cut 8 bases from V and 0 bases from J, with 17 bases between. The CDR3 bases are TGTGCCAGCCTTGGGGGGGGCCTTAGCTCCTACAATGAGCAGTTCTTC. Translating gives CASLGGGLSSYNEQFF.

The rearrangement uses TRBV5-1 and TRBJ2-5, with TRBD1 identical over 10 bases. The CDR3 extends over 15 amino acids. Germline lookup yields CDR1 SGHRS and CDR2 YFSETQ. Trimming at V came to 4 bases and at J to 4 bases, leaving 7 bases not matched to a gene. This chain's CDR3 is CASSTGQGRGETQYF. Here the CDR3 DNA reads TGCGCCAGCAGCACGGGACAGGGGAGAGGAGAGACCCAGTACTTC. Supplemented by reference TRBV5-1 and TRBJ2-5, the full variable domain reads KAGVTQTPRYLIKTRGQQVTLSCSPISGHRSVSWYQQTPGQGLQFLFEYFSETQRNKGNFPGRFSGRQFSNSRSEMNVSTLELGDSALYLCASSTGQGRGETQYFGPGTRLLVL.

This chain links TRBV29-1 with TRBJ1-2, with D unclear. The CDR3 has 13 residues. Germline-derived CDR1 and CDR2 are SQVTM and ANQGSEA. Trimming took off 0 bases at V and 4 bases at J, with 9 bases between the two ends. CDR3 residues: CSVEDLQSYGYTF. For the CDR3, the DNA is TGCAGCGTTGAAGATCTTCAGAGCTATGGCTACACCTTC.

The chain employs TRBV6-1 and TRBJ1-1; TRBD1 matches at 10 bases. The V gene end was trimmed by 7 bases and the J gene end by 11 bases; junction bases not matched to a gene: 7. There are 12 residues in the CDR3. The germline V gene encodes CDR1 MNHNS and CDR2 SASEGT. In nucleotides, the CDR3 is TGTGCCAGCACCCTCCGGGACAGGGGCGCTTTCTTT. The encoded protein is CASTLRDRGAFF.

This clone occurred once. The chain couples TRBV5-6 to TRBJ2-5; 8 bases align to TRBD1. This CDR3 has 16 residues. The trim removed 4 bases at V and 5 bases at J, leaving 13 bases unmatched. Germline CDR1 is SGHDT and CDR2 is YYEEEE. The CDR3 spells CASSATAQGASETQYF. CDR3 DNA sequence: TGTGCCAGCAGCGCGACCGCCCAGGGGGCGTCGGAGACCCAGTACTTC.